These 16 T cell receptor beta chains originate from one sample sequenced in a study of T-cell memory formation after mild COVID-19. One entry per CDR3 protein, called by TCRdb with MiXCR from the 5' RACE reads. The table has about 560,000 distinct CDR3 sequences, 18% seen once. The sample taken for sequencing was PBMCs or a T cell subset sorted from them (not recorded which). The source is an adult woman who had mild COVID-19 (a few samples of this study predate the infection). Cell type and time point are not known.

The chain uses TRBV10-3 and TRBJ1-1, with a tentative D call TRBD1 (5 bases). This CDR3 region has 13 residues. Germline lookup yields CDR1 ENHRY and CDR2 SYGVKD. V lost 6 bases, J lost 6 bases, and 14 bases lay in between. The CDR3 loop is CAISRDLSAEAFF. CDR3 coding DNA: TGTGCCATCAGCCGGGACCTGAGCGCTGAAGCTTTCTTT.

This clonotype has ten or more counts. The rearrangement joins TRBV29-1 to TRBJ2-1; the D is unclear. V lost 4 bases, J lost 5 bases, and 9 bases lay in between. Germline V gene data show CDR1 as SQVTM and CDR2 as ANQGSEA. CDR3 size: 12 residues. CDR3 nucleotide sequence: TGCAGCGTTGTAAAGGGCCACAATGAGCAGTTCTTC. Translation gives CSVVKGHNEQFF.

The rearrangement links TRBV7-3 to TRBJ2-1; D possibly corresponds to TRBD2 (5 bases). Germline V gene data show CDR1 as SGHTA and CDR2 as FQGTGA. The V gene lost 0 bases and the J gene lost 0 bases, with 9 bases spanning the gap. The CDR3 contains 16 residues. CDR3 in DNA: TGTGCCAGCAGCTTAACGGGAGCTTACTCCTACAATGAGCAGTTCTTC. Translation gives CASSLTGAYSYNEQFF.

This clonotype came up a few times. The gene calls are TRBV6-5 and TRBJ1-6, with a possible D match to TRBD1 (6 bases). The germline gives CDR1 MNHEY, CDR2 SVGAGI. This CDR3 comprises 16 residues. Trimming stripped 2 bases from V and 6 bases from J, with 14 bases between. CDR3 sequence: CASSYRGISFNSPLHF. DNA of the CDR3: TGTGCCAGCAGTTACAGGGGGATCTCGTTTAATTCACCCCTCCACTTT.

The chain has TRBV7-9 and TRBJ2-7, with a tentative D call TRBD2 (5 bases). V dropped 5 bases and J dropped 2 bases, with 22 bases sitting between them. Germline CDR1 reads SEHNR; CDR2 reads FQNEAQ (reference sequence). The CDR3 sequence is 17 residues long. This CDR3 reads CASSRFKIPTGAYEQYF. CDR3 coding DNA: TGTGCCAGCAGCCGATTTAAGATTCCTACCGGGGCCTACGAGCAGTACTTC.

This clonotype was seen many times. Written as DNA, the CDR3 is TGTGCCAGCAGCTTAGGGGAGCAGTTCTTC. It yields the protein CASSLGEQFF. The chain couples TRBV7-9 to TRBJ2-1; D remains unclear. This CDR3 is 10 amino acids long. Germline loops: CDR1 SEHNR, CDR2 FQNEAQ (reference sequence). Trimming left V 1 base short and J 10 bases short, with 2 bases between. Combining the CDR3 with reference TRBV7-9 and TRBJ2-1 gives the whole variable domain DTGVSQNPRHKITKRGQNVTFRCDPISEHNRLYWYRQTLGQGPEFLTYFQNEAQLEKSRLLSDRFSAERPKGSFSTLEIQRTEQGDSAMYLCASSLGEQFFGPGTRLTVL.

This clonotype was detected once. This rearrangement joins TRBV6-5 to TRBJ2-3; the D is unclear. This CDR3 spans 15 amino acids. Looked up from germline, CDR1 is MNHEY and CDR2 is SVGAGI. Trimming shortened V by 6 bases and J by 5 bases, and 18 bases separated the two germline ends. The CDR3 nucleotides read TGTGCCAGCAGGAAAACGGACCCAGGTCGAGATACGCAGTATTTT. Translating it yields CASRKTDPGRDTQYF.

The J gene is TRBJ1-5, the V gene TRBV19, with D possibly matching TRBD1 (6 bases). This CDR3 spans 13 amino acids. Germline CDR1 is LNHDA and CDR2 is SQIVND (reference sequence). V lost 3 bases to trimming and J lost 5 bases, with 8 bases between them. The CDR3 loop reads CASSMRGDQPQHF. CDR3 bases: TGTGCCAGTAGTATGAGGGGGGATCAGCCCCAGCATTTT. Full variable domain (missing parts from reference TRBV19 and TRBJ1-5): DGGITQSPKYLFRKEGQNVTLSCEQNLNHDAMYWYRQDPGQGLRLIYYSQIVNDFQKGDIAEGYSVSREKKESFPLTVTSAQKNPTAFYLCASSMRGDQPQHFGDGTRLSIL.

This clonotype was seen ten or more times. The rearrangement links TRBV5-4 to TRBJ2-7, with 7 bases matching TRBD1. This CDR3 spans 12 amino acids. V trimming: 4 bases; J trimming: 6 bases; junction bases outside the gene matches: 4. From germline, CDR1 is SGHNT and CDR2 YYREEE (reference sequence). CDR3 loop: CASSRQGPEQYF. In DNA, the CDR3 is TGTGCCAGCAGCCGACAGGGCCCCGAGCAGTACTTC.

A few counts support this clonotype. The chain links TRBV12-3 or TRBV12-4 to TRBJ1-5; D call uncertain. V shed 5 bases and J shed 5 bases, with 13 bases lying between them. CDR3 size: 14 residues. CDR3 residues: CASSTLPADQPQHF. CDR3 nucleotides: TGTGCCAGCAGTACCCTACCCGCTGATCAGCCCCAGCATTTT.

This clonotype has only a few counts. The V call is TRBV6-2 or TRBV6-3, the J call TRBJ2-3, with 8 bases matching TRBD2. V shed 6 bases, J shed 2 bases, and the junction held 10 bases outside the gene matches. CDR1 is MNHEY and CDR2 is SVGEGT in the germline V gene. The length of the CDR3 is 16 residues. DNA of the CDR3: TGTGCCAGCAGAAAATTTAGCGGGGTCCTCACAGATACGCAGTATTTT. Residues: CASRKFSGVLTDTQYF.

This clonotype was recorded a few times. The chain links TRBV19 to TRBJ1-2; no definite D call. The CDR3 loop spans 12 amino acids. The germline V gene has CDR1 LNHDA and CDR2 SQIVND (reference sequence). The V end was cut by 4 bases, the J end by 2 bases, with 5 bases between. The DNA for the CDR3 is TGTGCCAGTAGTAACGGGAACTATGGCTACACCTTC. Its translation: CASSNGNYGYTF.

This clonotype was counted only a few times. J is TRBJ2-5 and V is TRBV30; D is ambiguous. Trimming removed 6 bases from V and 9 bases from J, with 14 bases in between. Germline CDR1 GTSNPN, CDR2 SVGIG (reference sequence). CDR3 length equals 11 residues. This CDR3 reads CACLSSVAQYF. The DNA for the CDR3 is TGTGCCTGTCTTTCTAGTGTCGCCCAGTACTTC.

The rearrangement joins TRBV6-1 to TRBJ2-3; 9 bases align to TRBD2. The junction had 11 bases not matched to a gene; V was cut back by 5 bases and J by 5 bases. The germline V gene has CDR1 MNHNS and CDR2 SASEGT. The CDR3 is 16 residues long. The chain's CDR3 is CASSSGSGSFRDTQYF. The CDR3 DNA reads TGTGCCAGCAGTTCCGGTAGCGGGAGTTTCAGAGATACGCAGTATTTT.

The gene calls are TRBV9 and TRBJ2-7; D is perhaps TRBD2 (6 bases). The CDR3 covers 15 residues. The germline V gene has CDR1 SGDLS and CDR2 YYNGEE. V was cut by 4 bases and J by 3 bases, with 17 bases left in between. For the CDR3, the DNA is TGTGCCAGCAGCCCCTCAGCGGCGGGGAGCTACGAGCAGTACTTC. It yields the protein CASSPSAAGSYEQYF.

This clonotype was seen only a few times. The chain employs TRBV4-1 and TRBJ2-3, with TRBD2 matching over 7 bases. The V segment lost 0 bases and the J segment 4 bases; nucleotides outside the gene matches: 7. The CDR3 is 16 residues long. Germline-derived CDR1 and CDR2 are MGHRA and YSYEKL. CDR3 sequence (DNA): TGCGCCAGCAGCCAAGATCCCGGCCTAGCGGCAGATACGCAGTATTTT. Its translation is CASSQDPGLAADTQYF.